A single sample gave rise to the 15 T cell receptor beta chains below, sequenced in a study of blood T cell repertoires in COVID-19. Profiling relied on immunoSEQ multiplex PCR, and the TCRdb table lists in-frame clones only, not all of them. Counted here are around 56,000 clones, roughly nine tenths occurring once; the ten biggest clones make up approximately 6.6%. The sample comprised peripheral blood. The receptors originated from an older woman with active or convalescent COVID-19.

The chain is built from TRBV30 and TRBJ1-5, with TRBD1 as a possible D gene (5 bases). The germline V and J ends were trimmed by 5 bases and 1 base, with 12 bases remaining between them. CDR3 size: 14 residues. Germline V gene data show CDR1 as GTSNPN and CDR2 as SVGIG (reference sequence). This chain's CDR3 is CAWGGGYSNQPQHF. The CDR3 region has the DNA TGTGCCTGGGGGGGAGGGTACAGCAATCAGCCCCAGCATTTT.

The chain joins TRBV6-5 to TRBJ1-3; D might be TRBD1 (6 bases). The CDR3 extends over 13 amino acids. V shed 6 bases and J shed 3 bases, with 9 bases lying between them. Germline CDR1 is MNHEY and CDR2 is SVGAGI. This CDR3 is CASRIQGGNTIYF. The CDR3 DNA is TGTGCCAGCAGGATACAGGGTGGAAACACCATATATTTT.

The chain uses TRBV6-6 and TRBJ1-3, with 8 bases aligning to TRBD1. CDR1 is MNHNY and CDR2 is SVGAGI in the germline V gene (reference sequence). The CDR3 length is 14 residues. With V trimmed by 6 bases and J by 7 bases, 8 bases remained unmatched. The CDR3 is CASRIRTGTNTIYF. The CDR3 bases are TGTGCCAGCAGGATTCGGACAGGGACGAACACCATATATTTT.

The chain couples TRBV5-1 to TRBJ1-1; no clear D. CDR3 length equals 17 residues. Trimming pared 4 bases from V and 0 bases from J, leaving 19 bases between. CDR1 and CDR2 from the germline V gene are SGHRS and YFSETQ. The CDR3, as DNA: TGCGCCAGCAGCCTGCCACAGACCGGCCCCGTGAACACTGAAGCTTTCTTT. Amino acid sequence: CASSLPQTGPVNTEAFF.

This chain links TRBV4-1 with TRBJ2-1; 10 positions agree with TRBD1. This CDR3 has 16 residues. J was trimmed by 7 bases and V by 3 bases; bases with no gene match: 9. From germline, CDR1 is MGHRA and CDR2 YSYEKL. CDR3 sequence (DNA): TGCGCCAGCAGCCAGATAGACAGGGGGCGCGGGAATGAGCAGTTCTTC. Amino acid sequence: CASSQIDRGRGNEQFF.

V and J are TRBV28 and TRBJ1-2, with TRBD1 matching 9 bases. Germline V gene data show CDR1 as MDHEN and CDR2 as SYDVKM. V was clipped by 2 bases and J by 8 bases; unmatched bases: 12. CDR3 size: 16 residues. The DNA for the CDR3 is TGTGCCAGCAGTTTAAACTGGGACAGGGCCTCGCTGGGCTACACCTTC. The encoded protein is CASSLNWDRASLGYTF.

The chain uses TRBV7-5 and TRBJ1-3. TRBV7-5 is deemed a pseudogene. This CDR3 contains 17 residues. The CDR3 loop is CVRSLVGLLSSGNTIYF. The CDR3 bases are TGTGTCAGAAGCTTAGTAGGACTTCTATCCTCTGGAAACACCATATATTTT.

The V gene is TRBV28, the J gene TRBJ2-4; D possibly corresponds to TRBD2 (5 bases). V was clipped by 6 bases and J by 7 bases, with 13 bases between them. The CDR3 totals 13 residues. Germline V gene lookup returns CDR1 MDHEN and CDR2 SYDVKM. CDR3 DNA sequence: TGTGCCAGCAGATCCCTTGGCGGGAACATTCAGTACTTC. This gives the protein CASRSLGGNIQYF.

This chain joins TRBV5-1 and TRBJ1-3, with unresolved D. V lost 3 bases to trimming and J lost 0 bases, with 10 bases between them. This CDR3 region has 15 residues. The germline V gene encodes CDR1 SGHRS and CDR2 YFSETQ. The CDR3 protein is CASSYEASSGNTIYF. CDR3 nucleotides: TGCGCCAGCAGCTACGAGGCGAGCTCTGGAAACACCATATATTTT.

The chain carries TRBV5-1 and TRBJ1-2, with 8 bases identical to TRBD1. The J segment lost 1 base and the V segment lost 0 bases, leaving 5 bases of the junction unmatched. The CDR3 totals 16 residues. CDR1 and CDR2 (germline): SGHRS, YFSETQ. CDR3 protein: CASSLGTGTGNYGYTF. Here the CDR3 DNA reads TGCGCCAGCAGCTTGGGGACAGGGACGGGTAACTATGGCTACACCTTC.

The chain has TRBV12-2 and TRBJ2-1; the D call of TRBD2 is as the table states it, not checked on the DNA. TRBV12-2 is flagged as a pseudogene. The CDR3 sequence is 13 residues long. This CDR3 is CARRLTGDNEQFF. The CDR3 DNA follows: TGTGCAAGGCGCCTAACGGGAGACAATGAGCAGTTCTTC.

The rearrangement links TRBV6-5 to TRBJ2-2; perhaps TRBD2 as D (6 bases). The V and J ends lost 10 bases and 6 bases respectively, with 12 bases between them. Germline CDR1 MNHEY, CDR2 SVGAGI. CDR3 size: 12 residues. The CDR3 here is CATGLPAGELFF. CDR3 nucleotides: TGTGCCACGGGACTGCCAGCCGGGGAGCTGTTTTTT.

The chain links TRBV19 to TRBJ1-1; the D is unclear. The CDR3 extends over 14 amino acids. V was cut by 3 bases and J by 0 bases, with 8 bases left in between. Germline V gene data show CDR1 as LNHDA and CDR2 as SQIVND (reference sequence). The CDR3 DNA is TGTGCCAGTAGTATCGGGGTCATGAACACTGAAGCTTTCTTT. Translated: CASSIGVMNTEAFF.

V usage is TRBV5-5 and J usage is TRBJ1-2, with no clear D. This CDR3 is 13 amino acids long. The germline V and J ends were trimmed by 4 bases and 3 bases, with 10 bases remaining between them. Germline V gene data show CDR1 as SGHKS and CDR2 as YYEKEE (reference sequence). CDR3 residues: CASSQDTDYGYTF. In DNA, the CDR3 is TGTGCCAGCAGCCAAGACACAGACTATGGCTACACCTTC.

The chain has TRBV28 and TRBJ2-3, with D perhaps matching TRBD1 (5 bases). Germline V CDR1 and CDR2: MDHEN, SYDVKM. The CDR3 loop spans 13 amino acids. V was shortened by 3 bases and J by 6 bases, with 10 bases between the two germline ends. The CDR3 DNA sequence: TGTGCCAGCAGTTTGGGGCTCGAGGATACGCAGTATTTT. Translated, it gives CASSLGLEDTQYF.